The text below deals with one TCR beta chain. This sample stems from a study of shared clonotypes between healthy human individuals. Assay execution took place at the deep level. The protocol was immunoSEQ multiplex PCR, while the TCRdb copy is restricted to in-frame clones and leaves out a portion. The sample holds 2 million to 2.5 million clones, about 92% seen once. Cells designated naive CD8 were CD45RO-negative and were positively selected for CCR7, with terminally differentiated effector memory CD45RA+ cells excluded. What was sequenced was naive CD8+ T cells from PBMCs. The origin of this receptor is a man between 18 and 35 years old in good health. Some clones in this sample may be carry-over from other donors' samples.

CDR3 in DNA: TGTGCCAGCAGCCAGAAGCAGAGTACGCAGTATTTT. Translated: CASSQKQSTQYF. This sequence joins TRBV14 and TRBJ2-3; D ambiguous. Trimming stripped 3 bases from V and 8 bases from J, with 9 bases between. Germline CDR1 SGHDN, CDR2 FVKESK. The CDR3 length is 12 residues.